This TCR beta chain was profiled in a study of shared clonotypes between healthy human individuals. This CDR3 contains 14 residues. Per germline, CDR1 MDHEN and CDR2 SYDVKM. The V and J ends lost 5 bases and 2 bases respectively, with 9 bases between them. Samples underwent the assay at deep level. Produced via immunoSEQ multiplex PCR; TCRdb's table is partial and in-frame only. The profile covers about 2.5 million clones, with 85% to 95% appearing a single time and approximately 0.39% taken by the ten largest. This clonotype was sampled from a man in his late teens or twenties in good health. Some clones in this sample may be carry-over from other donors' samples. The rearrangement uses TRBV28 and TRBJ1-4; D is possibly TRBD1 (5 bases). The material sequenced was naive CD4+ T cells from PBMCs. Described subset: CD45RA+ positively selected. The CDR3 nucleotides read TGTGCCAGCAGTGCAGGGTGGACTAATGAAAAACTGTTTTTT. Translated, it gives CASSAGWTNEKLFF.